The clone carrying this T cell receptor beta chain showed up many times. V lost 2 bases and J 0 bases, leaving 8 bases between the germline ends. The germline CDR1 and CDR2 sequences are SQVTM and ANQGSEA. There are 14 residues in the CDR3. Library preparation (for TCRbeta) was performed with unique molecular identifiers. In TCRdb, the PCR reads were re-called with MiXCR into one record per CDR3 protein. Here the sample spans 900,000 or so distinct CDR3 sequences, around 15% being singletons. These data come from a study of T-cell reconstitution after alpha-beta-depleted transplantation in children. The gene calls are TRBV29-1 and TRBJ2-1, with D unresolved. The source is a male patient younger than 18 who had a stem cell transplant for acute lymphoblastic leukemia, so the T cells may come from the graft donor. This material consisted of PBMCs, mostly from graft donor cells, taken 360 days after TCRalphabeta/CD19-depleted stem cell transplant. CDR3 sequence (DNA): TGCAGCGTTGAACCCCATAGCTCCTACAATGAGCAGTTCTTC. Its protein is CSVEPHSSYNEQFF.